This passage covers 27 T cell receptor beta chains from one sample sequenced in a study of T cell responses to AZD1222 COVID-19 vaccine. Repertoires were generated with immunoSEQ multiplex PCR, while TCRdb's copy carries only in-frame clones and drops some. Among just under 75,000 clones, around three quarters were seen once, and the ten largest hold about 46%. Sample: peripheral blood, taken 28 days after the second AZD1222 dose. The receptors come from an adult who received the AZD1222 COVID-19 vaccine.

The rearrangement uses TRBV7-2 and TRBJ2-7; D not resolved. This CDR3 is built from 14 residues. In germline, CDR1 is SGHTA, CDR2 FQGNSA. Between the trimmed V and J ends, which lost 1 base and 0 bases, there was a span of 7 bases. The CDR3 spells CASSLVGGSYEQYF. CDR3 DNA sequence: TGTGCCAGCAGCTTAGTCGGTGGCTCCTACGAGCAGTACTTC.

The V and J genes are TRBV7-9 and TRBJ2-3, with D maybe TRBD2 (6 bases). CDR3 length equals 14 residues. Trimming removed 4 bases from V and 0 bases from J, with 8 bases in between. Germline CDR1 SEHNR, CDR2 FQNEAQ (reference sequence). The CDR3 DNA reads TGTGCCAGCAGCTCAGGGACTAGCACAGATACGCAGTATTTT. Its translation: CASSSGTSTDTQYF. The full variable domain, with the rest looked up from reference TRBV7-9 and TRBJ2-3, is DTGVSQNPRHKITKRGQNVTFRCDPISEHNRLYWYRQTLGQGPEFLTYFQNEAQLEKSRLLSDRFSAERPKGSFSTLEIQRTEQGDSAMYLCASSSGTSTDTQYFGPGTRLTVL.

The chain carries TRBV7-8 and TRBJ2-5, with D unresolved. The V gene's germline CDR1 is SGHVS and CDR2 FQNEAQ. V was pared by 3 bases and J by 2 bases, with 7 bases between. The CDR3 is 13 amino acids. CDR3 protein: CASSFGQQETQYF. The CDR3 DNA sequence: TGTGCCAGCAGCTTCGGGCAGCAAGAGACCCAGTACTTC.

For the CDR3, the DNA is TGCGCCAGCAGCTTCGGGGGTTCCCGGGGATCGGTCGGCTACACCTTC. Translation: CASSFGGSRGSVGYTF. The chain combines TRBV5-1 with TRBJ1-2; possible D gene TRBD1, 5 bases. The V end was cut by 2 bases, the J end by 8 bases, with 22 bases between. Germline CDR1 reads SGHRS; CDR2 reads YFSETQ. The CDR3 consists of 16 residues.

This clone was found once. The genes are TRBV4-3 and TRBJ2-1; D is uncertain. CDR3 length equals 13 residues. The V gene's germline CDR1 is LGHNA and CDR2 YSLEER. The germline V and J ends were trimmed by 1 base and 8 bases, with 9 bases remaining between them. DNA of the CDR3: TGCGCCAGCAGCCAAGGGTTAGGTTATGAGCAGTTCTTC. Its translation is CASSQGLGYEQFF.

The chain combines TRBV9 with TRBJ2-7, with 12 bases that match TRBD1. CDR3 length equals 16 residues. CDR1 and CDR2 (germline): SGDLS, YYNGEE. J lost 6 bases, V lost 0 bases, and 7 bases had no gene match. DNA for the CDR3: TGTGCCAGCAGCGTAGAATCGGGGACAGGGGGCGGCGAGCAGTACTTC. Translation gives CASSVESGTGGGEQYF. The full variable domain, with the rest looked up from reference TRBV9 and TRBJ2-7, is DSGVTQTPKHLITATGQRVTLRCSPRSGDLSVYWYQQSLDQGLQFLIQYYNGEERAKGNILERFSAQQFPDLHSELNLSSLELGDSALYFCASSVESGTGGGEQYFGPGTRLTVT.

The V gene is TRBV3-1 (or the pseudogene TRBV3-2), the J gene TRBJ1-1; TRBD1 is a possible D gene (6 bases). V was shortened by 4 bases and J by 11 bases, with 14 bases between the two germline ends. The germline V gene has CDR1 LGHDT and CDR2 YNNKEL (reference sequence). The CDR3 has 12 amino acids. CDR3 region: CASSPQDSFAFF. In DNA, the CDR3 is TGTGCCAGCAGCCCCCAGGACAGCTTTGCTTTCTTT.

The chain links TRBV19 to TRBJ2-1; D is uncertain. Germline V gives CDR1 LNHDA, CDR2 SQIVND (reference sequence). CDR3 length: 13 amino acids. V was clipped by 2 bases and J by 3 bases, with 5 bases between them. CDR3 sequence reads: CASSIRLYNEQFF. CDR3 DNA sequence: TGTGCCAGTAGTATAAGACTCTACAATGAGCAGTTCTTC.

CDR3: CASSLGVEETQYF. The DNA for the CDR3 is TGTGCCAGCAGCTTAGGAGTCGAGGAGACCCAGTACTTC. The J gene is TRBJ2-5, the V gene TRBV7-2; no definite D call. This CDR3 has 13 residues. V was pared by 1 base and J by 5 bases, with 8 bases between. Germline V gene sequence: CDR1 SGHTA, CDR2 FQGNSA.

The CDR3 protein is CATSRDLAGVGEAFF. CDR3 nucleotides: TGTGCCACCAGCAGAGATCTTGCAGGGGTTGGTGAAGCTTTCTTT. The genes are TRBV15 and TRBJ1-1, with D possibly matching TRBD1 (6 bases). The CDR3 is 15 amino acids. The ends were cut back, 0 bases at V and 7 bases at J, with 15 bases in the middle. The germline V gene encodes CDR1 LNHNV and CDR2 YYDKDF (reference sequence).

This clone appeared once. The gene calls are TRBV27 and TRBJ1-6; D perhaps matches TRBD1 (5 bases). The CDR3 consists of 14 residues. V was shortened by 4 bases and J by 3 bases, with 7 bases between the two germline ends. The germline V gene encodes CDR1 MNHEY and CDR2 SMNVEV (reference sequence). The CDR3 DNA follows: TGTGCCAGCAGTTCGGGACGCTATAATTCACCCCTCCACTTT. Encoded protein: CASSSGRYNSPLHF.

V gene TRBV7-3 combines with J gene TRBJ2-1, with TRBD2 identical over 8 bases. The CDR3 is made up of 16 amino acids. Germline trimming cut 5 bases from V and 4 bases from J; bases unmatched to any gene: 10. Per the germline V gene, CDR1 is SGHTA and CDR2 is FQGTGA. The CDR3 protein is CASSNGRASGYNEQFF. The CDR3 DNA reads TGTGCCAGCAGCAACGGGAGAGCTAGCGGGTACAATGAGCAGTTCTTC.

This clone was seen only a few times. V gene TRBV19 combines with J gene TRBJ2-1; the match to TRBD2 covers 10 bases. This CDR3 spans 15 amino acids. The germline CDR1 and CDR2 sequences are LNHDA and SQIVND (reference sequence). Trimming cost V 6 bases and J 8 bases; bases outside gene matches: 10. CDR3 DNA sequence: TGTGCCAGTAGGGATCCTAGCGGGAGCAAAGATGAGCAGTTCTTC. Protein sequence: CASRDPSGSKDEQFF.

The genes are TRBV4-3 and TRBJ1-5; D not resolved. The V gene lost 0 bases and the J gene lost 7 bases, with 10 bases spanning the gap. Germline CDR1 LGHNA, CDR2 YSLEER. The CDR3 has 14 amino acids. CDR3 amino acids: CASSQDDGVQPQHF. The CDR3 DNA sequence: TGCGCCAGCAGCCAAGATGATGGGGTGCAGCCCCAGCATTTT.

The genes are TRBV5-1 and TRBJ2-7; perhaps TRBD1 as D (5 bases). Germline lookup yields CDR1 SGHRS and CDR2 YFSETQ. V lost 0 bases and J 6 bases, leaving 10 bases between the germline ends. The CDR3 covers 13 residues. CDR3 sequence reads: CASSLVGRGEQYF. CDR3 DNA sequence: TGCGCCAGCAGCTTGGTGGGTAGGGGCGAGCAGTACTTC.

Written as DNA, the CDR3 is TGTGCCAGCAGCTTGTCCAGCCGGGTGGGAGAGCAGTACTTC. Its translation is CASSLSSRVGEQYF. V usage is TRBV5-4 and J usage is TRBJ2-7; D is uncertain. The V gene's germline CDR1 is SGHNT and CDR2 YYREEE (reference sequence). Trimming took 1 base from V and 7 from J, leaving 15 bases between them. The CDR3 has 14 residues.

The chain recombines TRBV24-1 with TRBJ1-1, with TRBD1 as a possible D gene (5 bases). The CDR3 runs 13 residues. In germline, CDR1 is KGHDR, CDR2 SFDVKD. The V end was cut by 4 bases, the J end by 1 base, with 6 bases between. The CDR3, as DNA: TGTGCCACCAGTGAAACAGGGAACACTGAAGCTTTCTTT. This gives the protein CATSETGNTEAFF.

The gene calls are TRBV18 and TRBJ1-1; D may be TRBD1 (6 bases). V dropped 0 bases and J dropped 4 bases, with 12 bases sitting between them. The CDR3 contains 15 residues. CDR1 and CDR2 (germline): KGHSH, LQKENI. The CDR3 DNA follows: TGTGCCAGCTCACCACCACAAGGGGGGGGCACTGAAGCTTTCTTT. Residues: CASSPPQGGGTEAFF. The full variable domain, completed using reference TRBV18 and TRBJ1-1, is NAGVMQNPRHLVRRRGQEARLRCSPMKGHSHVYWYRQLPEEGLKFMVYLQKENIIDESGMPKERFSAEFPKEGPSILRIQQVVRGDSAAYFCASSPPQGGGTEAFFGQGTRLTVV.

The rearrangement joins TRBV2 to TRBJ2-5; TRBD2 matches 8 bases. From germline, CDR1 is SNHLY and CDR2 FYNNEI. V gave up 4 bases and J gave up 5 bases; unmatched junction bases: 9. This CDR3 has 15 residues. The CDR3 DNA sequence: TGTGCCAGCAGTGTTAATAGCGGGGTTTTTGAGACCCAGTACTTC. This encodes CASSVNSGVFETQYF.

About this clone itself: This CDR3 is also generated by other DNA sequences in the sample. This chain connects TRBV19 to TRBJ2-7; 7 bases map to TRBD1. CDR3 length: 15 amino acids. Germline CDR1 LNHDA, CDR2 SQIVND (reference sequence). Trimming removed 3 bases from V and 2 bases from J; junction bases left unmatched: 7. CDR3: CASSISGQGAYEQYF. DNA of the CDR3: TGTGCCAGTAGTATCTCCGGGCAGGGGGCCTACGAGCAGTACTTC.

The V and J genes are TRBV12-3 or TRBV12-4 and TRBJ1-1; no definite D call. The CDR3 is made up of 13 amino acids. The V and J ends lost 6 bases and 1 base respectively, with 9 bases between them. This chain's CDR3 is CASSLQENTEAFF. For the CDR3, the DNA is TGTGCCAGCAGCCTCCAGGAGAACACTGAAGCTTTCTTT.

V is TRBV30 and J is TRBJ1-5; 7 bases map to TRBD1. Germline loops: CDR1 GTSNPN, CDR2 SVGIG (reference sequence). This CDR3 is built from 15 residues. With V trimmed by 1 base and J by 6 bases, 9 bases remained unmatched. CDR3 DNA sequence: TGTGCCTGGAGTGGGAACCCCAGGGGGGGTCAGCCCCAGCATTTT. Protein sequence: CAWSGNPRGGQPQHF.

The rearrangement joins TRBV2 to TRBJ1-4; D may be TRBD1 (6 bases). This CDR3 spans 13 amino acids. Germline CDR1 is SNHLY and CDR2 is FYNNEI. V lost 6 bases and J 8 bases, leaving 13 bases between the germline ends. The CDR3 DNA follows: TGTGCCAGCAGCTCAGGGGCGCGGGAAAAACTGTTTTTT. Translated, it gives CASSSGAREKLFF.

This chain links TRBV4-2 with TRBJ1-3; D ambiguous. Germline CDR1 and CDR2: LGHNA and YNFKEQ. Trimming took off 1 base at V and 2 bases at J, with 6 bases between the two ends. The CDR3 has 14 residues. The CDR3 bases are TGTGCCAGCAGCCAAGCGGGGACTGGAAACACCATATATTTT. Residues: CASSQAGTGNTIYF.

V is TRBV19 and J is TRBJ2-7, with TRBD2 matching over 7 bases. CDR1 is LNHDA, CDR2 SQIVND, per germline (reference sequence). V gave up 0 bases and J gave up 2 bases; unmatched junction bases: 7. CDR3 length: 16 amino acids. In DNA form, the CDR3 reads TGTGCCAGTAGTATAGATCTGAACCGGGGGGCCTACGAGCAGTACTTC. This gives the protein CASSIDLNRGAYEQYF.

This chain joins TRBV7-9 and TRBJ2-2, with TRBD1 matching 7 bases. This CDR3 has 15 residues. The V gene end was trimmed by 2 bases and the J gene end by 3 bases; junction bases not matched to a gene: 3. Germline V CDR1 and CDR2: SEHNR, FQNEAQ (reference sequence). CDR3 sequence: CASSLQGEYTGELFF. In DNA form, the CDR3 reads TGTGCCAGCAGCTTACAGGGGGAGTACACCGGGGAGCTGTTTTTT.

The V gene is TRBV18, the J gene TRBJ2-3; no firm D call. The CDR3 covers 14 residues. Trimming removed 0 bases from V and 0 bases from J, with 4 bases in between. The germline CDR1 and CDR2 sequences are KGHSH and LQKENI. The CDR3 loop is CASSPPVSTDTQYF. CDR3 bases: TGTGCCAGCTCACCACCGGTCAGCACAGATACGCAGTATTTT.